This entry lists 12 T cell receptor beta chains sequenced from one sample in a study of blood T cell repertoires in COVID-19. TCRdb's table, derived via immunoSEQ multiplex PCR, lists solely in-frame clones and lacks some. The top ten hold roughly 1.3% of the sample, which has approximately 300,000 clones, around 80% seen once. Material for sequencing was peripheral blood. These receptor sequences come from a woman aged 45 to 65 with acute or convalescent COVID-19.

This chain's CDR3 is CASSLGLPGETQYF. CDR3 nucleotide sequence: TGTGCCAGCAGCTTAGGCCTACCCGGAGAGACCCAGTACTTC. This sequence joins TRBV7-8 and TRBJ2-5; no clear D. CDR1 is SGHVS and CDR2 is FQNEAQ in the germline V gene. Trimming left V 1 base short and J 4 bases short, with 10 bases between. The CDR3 runs 14 residues.

CDR3 region: CASSLEGFEAFF. As DNA, the CDR3 is TGTGCCAGCAGCTTGGAGGGGTTTGAAGCTTTCTTT. This sequence joins TRBV5-6 and TRBJ1-1; tentative D call: TRBD1 (5 bases). The CDR3 sequence is 12 residues long. CDR1 SGHDT and CDR2 YYEEEE come from the germline V gene. V was shortened by 0 bases and J by 7 bases, with 7 bases between the two germline ends.

The V call is TRBV11-1, the J call TRBJ1-1, with a possible D match to TRBD1 (5 bases). The germline gives CDR1 SGHAT, CDR2 FQDESV (reference sequence). The CDR3 covers 14 residues. The V and J ends lost 1 base and 5 bases respectively, with 11 bases between them. The CDR3 spells CASSLDQGGTEAFF. CDR3 coding DNA: TGTGCCAGCAGCTTAGACCAGGGTGGGACTGAAGCTTTCTTT. The entire variable domain, with the rest obtained from reference TRBV11-1 and TRBJ1-1, is as follows: EAEVAQSPRYKITEKSQAVAFWCDPISGHATLYWYRQILGQGPELLVQFQDESVVDDSQLPKDRFSAERLKGVDSTLKIQPAELGDSAMYLCASSLDQGGTEAFFGQGTRLTVV.

Here the CDR3 reads CASSFAGSSYNEQFF. The CDR3 bases are TGTGCCAGCAGCTTCGCCGGGAGCTCCTACAATGAGCAGTTCTTC. The rearrangement links TRBV7-2 to TRBJ2-1, with TRBD2 as a possible D gene (6 bases). Trimming stripped 3 bases from V and 0 bases from J, with 9 bases between. The CDR3 extends over 15 amino acids. From germline, CDR1 is SGHTA and CDR2 FQGNSA. Full variable domain (remainder filled in from reference TRBV7-2 and TRBJ2-1): GAGVSQSPSNKVTEKGKDVELRCDPISGHTALYWYRQSLGQGLEFLIYFQGNSAPDKSGLPSDRFSAERTGGSVSTLTIQRTQQEDSAVYLCASSFAGSSYNEQFFGPGTRLTVL.

The chain combines TRBV6-5 with TRBJ1-4; TRBD1 matches at 7 bases. Unmatched junction bases numbered 5, after V lost 7 bases and J lost 12 bases. The CDR3 extends over 11 amino acids. Germline V gives CDR1 MNHEY, CDR2 SVGAGI. The CDR3 here is CASIRQGELFF. In DNA form, the CDR3 reads TGTGCCAGCATCAGACAGGGTGAACTGTTTTTT.

This chain links TRBV11-3 with TRBJ2-3, with D possibly being TRBD2 (6 bases). CDR1 and CDR2 (germline): SGHNT, YENEEA. The V gene lost 5 bases and the J gene lost 1 base, with 10 bases spanning the gap. The CDR3 is 14 amino acids. CDR3 DNA: TGTGCCAGCAGCCCCAAGCGGGGCACAGATACGCAGTATTTT. This translates into CASSPKRGTDTQYF.

The chain employs TRBV5-1 and TRBJ1-5, with D perhaps matching TRBD1 (5 bases). Germline CDR1 and CDR2: SGHRS and YFSETQ. The V gene lost 0 bases and the J gene lost 7 bases, with 14 bases spanning the gap. There are 15 residues in the CDR3. The CDR3 DNA is TGCGCCAGCAGCTTGGGGGCCGGGAGGGACCAGCCCCAGCATTTT. Amino acid sequence: CASSLGAGRDQPQHF.

This chain connects TRBV2 to TRBJ2-1, with 8 nucleotides matching TRBD1. After removal of 8 bases from V and 15 bases from J, the junction contained 9 bases not matched to a gene. In germline, CDR1 is SNHLY, CDR2 FYNNEI. The CDR3 runs 11 residues. CDR3 sequence: CASDRTGYWFF. CDR3 sequence (DNA): TGTGCCAGCGACCGGACAGGGTATTGGTTCTTC.

The chain recombines TRBV11-2 with TRBJ2-7, with a possible D match to TRBD1 (7 bases). The CDR3 runs 14 residues. The V and J ends lost 5 bases and 7 bases respectively, with 18 bases between them. From germline, CDR1 is SGHAT and CDR2 FQNNGV. CDR3 DNA: TGTGCCAGCAGCCCAGCGGAGGGGGCACGGGAGCAGTACTTC. Protein sequence: CASSPAEGAREQYF.

This sequence joins TRBV5-1 and TRBJ1-6; 9 nucleotides match TRBD1. With 0 bases clipped from V and 8 bases from J, the junction kept 6 bases outside the gene matches. This CDR3 comprises 16 residues. Germline loops: CDR1 SGHRS, CDR2 YFSETQ. For the CDR3, the DNA is TGCGCCAGCAGCTTGGGGGGACAGGGAATGGATTCACCCCTCCACTTT. Translating it yields CASSLGGQGMDSPLHF.

This chain uses TRBV7-9 with TRBJ1-3, with D possibly being TRBD1 (5 bases). The length of the CDR3 is 15 residues. Germline lookup yields CDR1 SEHNR and CDR2 FQNEAQ (reference sequence). Deletions cut 1 base from V and 4 bases from J, with 11 bases between. The CDR3 loop is CASSLEGGVGNTIYF. As DNA, the CDR3 is TGTGCCAGCAGCTTAGAGGGAGGGGTCGGAAACACCATATATTTT.

This clone was seen a single time. The V call is TRBV7-2, the J call TRBJ2-7; TRBD2 matches 8 bases. Losses at the gene ends were 5 bases for V and 2 bases for J; bases not matched to a gene: 5. CDR1 and CDR2 (germline): SGHTA, FQGNSA. CDR3 size: 14 residues. The DNA for the CDR3 is TGTGCCAGCAGCCCTTTAGCGGGACCCTACGAGCAGTACTTC. This codes for CASSPLAGPYEQYF.